This T cell receptor (beta chain) was profiled in a study of human T cells and chemical hapten exposure. Findings and caveats of the study: With regard to DPC sensitization, TCRs above 1 in 1000 frequency did not change.

With respect to this clonotype: Its antigen is not known.

Individual cDNA molecules in this library carried unique molecular identifiers. TCRdb fed the RACE reads into MiXCR, producing one record per CDR3 protein. In the table there are about 54,000 distinct CDR3 sequences, 9.5% to 10% of which are singletons. As to time point: patch test 2, 6 weeks after DPC sensitization. Stated treatment: therapeutic diphenylcyclopropenone sensitization with weekly scalp DPC. Per the germline V gene, CDR1 is SGHAT and CDR2 is FQNNGV. Between the trimmed V and J ends, which lost 1 base and 5 bases, there was a span of 12 bases. There are 14 residues in the CDR3. The V and J genes are TRBV11-2 and TRBJ2-7; the D is unclear. Sample: whole blood, taken in connection with sensitization to the hapten diphenylcyclopropenone (DPC). The receptor was isolated from a woman between 45 and 65 years old with alopecia areata. Some clones in this sample may be carry-over from other donors' samples. CDR3 nucleotide sequence: TGTGCCAGCAGCTTAGGGGCAGCAGGCCACGAGCAGTACTTC. Translation gives CASSLGAAGHEQYF.